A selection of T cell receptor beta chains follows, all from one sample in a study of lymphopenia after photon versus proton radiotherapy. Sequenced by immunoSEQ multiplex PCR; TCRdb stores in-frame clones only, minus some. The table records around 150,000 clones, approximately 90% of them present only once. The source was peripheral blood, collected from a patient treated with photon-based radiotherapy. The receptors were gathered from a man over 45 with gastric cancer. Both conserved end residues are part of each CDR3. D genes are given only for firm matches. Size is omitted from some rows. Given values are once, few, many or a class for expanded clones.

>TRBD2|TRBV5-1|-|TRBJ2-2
CASSLTSGGTGELFF
TGCGCCAGCAGCTTAACTAGCGGGGGCACCGGGGAGCTGTTTTTT
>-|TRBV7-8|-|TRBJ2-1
CASSLGGLYEQFF
TGTGCCAGCAGCCTCGGCGGGCTGTATGAGCAGTTCTTC
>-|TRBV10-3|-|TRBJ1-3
CATGLGSGNTIYF
TGTGCTACAGGGTTGGGCTCTGGAAACACCATATATTTT
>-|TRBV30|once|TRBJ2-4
CAWRAAKNIQYF
TGTGCCTGGAGGGCCGCCAAAAACATTCAGTACTTC
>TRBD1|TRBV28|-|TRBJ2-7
CASSSDLDRSYEQYF
TGTGCCAGCAGTTCCGACCTGGACAGGTCCTACGAGCAGTACTTC
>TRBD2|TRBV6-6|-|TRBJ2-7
CASSYSTSGREQYF
TGTGCCAGCAGTTACTCGACTAGCGGGCGGGAGCAGTACTTC
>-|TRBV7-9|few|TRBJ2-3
CASSPPFRLGNTQYF
TGTGCCAGCAGTCCTCCCTTTCGGCTCGGCAATACGCAGTATTTT
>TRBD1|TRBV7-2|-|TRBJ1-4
CASSFDRGTNEKLFF
TGTGCCAGCAGCTTCGACAGGGGGACTAATGAAAAACTGTTTTTT
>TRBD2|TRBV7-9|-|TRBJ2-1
CASSDTSGRASYNEQFF
TGTGCCAGCAGCGATACTAGCGGGAGGGCCTCCTACAATGAGCAGTTCTTC
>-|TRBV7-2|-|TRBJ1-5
CASSLQGNQPQHF
TGTGCCAGCAGTCTACAGGGAAATCAGCCCCAGCATTTT
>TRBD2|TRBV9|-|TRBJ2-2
CASSTQSGSTGELFF
TGTGCCAGCAGTACCCAAAGCGGGAGCACCGGGGAGCTGTTTTTT
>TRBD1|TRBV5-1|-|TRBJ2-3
CASSLGGTGDTDTQYF
TGCGCCAGCAGCTTGGGCGGGACAGGGGACACAGATACGCAGTATTTT
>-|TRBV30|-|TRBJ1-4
CAWSGKRESFTEKLFF
TGTGCCTGGAGTGGGAAGAGGGAGTCTTTTACTGAAAAACTGTTTTTT
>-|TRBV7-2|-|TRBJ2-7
CASSLDFEQYF
TGTGCCAGCAGCTTAGATTTCGAGCAGTACTTC
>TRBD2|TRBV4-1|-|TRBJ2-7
CASSQDTGGRAPQYF
TGCGCCAGCAGCCAAGATACGGGCGGGAGGGCACCGCAGTACTTC
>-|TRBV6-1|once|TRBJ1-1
CASSEAGRGTEAFF
TGTGCCAGCAGTGAAGCGGGTCGGGGCACTGAAGCTTTCTTT
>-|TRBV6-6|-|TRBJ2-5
CASSLGEVETQYF
TGTGCCAGCAGCCTAGGAGAGGTAGAGACCCAGTACTTC
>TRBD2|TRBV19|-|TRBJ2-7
CASSMALAGGPYEQYF
TGTGCCAGTAGTATGGCACTAGCGGGAGGGCCCTACGAGCAGTACTTC
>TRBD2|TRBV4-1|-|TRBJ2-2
CASSQRREGTGELFF
TGCGCCAGCAGCCAACGGCGGGAGGGCACCGGGGAGCTGTTTTTT
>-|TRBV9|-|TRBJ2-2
CASSVGGAYTGELFF
TGTGCCAGCAGCGTAGGGGGTGCGTACACCGGGGAGCTGTTTTTT
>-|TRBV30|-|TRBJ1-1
CAWSFRTVWGAFF
TGTGCCTGGAGTTTTCGGACGGTTTGGGGAGCTTTCTTT
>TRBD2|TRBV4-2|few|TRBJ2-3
CASSQELAADTQYF
TGTGCCAGCAGCCAAGAACTAGCGGCAGATACGCAGTATTTT
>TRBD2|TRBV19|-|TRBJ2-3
CASSIGTSGRFAGGTDTQYF
TGTGCCAGTAGTATAGGAACGAGCGGGAGGTTCGCGGGTGGCACAGATACGCAGTATTTT
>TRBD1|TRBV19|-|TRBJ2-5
CASSIGTGVAQYF
TGTGCCAGTAGTATAGGGACAGGGGTGGCCCAGTACTTC